This is a list of T cell receptor beta chains from one sample in a study of cytomegalovirus exposure and HLA in healthy donors. Measured with immunoSEQ multiplex PCR; TCRdb has only the in-frame clones, and not every one. The table lists 200,000 to 250,000 clones, roughly 80% of them singletons, with less than 3.5% in the top ten. The specimen was PBMCs. The receptor source for this set is a woman under 40 in good health and CMV-seronegative. Both conserved end residues are part of each CDR3. The D gene is left open where the match is weak. The listing skips clone size in some rows; elsewhere it reads once, few, many or a size class.

d_call j_call clone_size v_call cdr3_aa cdr3_nt
- TRBJ2-7 - TRBV6-5 CASSPRQGKSYEQYF TGTGCCAGCAGCCCCAGGCAGGGGAAATCCTACGAGCAGTACTTC
TRBD2 TRBJ2-1 - TRBV5-1 CASSLGLAGGQNEQFF TGCGCCAGCAGCTTAGGGCTAGCGGGGGGGCAGAATGAGCAGTTCTTC
TRBD1 TRBJ1-1 - TRBV13 CASSLEGATEAFF TGTGCCAGCAGCTTAGAGGGGGCCACTGAAGCTTTCTTT
TRBD2 TRBJ2-3 - TRBV19 CASSIEGTSGTDTQYF TGTGCCAGTAGTATAGAAGGGACTAGCGGCACAGATACGCAGTATTTT
- TRBJ2-7 - TRBV9 CASSVTSSAYEQYF TGTGCCAGCAGCGTAACCAGTTCCGCCTACGAGCAGTACTTC
TRBD1 TRBJ2-5 few TRBV2 CASSDWGQGQETQYF TGTGCCAGCAGTGATTGGGGACAGGGCCAGGAGACCCAGTACTTC
- TRBJ1-2 few TRBV7-2 CASSKRKSLHYGYTF TGTGCCAGCAGCAAGAGGAAGAGCTTGCACTATGGCTACACCTTC
TRBD2 TRBJ2-1 - TRBV7-8 CASSMSGGYDNEQFF TGTGCCAGCAGCATGAGCGGGGGCTATGACAATGAGCAGTTCTTC
- TRBJ2-7 - TRBV27 CASSLSIRGEQYF TGTGCCAGCAGTTTATCGATCAGGGGCGAGCAGTACTTC
- TRBJ1-2 once TRBV30 CAWSQQGGHPRGYTF TGTGCCTGGAGCCAACAAGGGGGACACCCTCGTGGCTACACCTTC
TRBD2 TRBJ2-3 - TRBV30 CAWGGGGRDTQYF TGTGCCTGGGGGGGCGGGGGGCGAGATACGCAGTATTTT
TRBD1 TRBJ2-7 - TRBV5-6 CASSFSQGARNEQYF TGTGCCAGCAGCTTCTCACAGGGGGCGCGGAACGAGCAGTACTTC
TRBD1 TRBJ1-2 - TRBV5-4 CASGKQGAYGYTF TGTGCCAGCGGGAAACAGGGGGCCTATGGCTACACCTTC
- TRBJ2-6 - TRBV6-1 CASSEWQSGANVLTF TGTGCCAGCAGTGAGTGGCAGTCTGGGGCCAACGTCCTGACTTTC
- TRBJ1-6 - TRBV14 CASSQNYRENSPLHF TGTGCCAGCAGCCAAAACTACAGGGAAAATTCACCCCTCCACTTT
TRBD2 TRBJ2-1 - TRBV15 CATSRGLAGGPVEQFF TGTGCCACCAGCAGAGGACTAGCGGGAGGGCCGGTTGAGCAGTTCTTC
TRBD1 TRBJ1-4 - TRBV6-5 CASSQGVTNEKLFF TGTGCCAGCAGTCAGGGGGTAACTAATGAAAAACTGTTTTTT
- TRBJ1-5 - TRBV7-9 CASSEGEQPQHF TGTGCCAGCAGCGAAGGGGAACAGCCCCAGCATTTT
- TRBJ1-1 few TRBV29-1 CSVDSGENTEAFF TGCAGCGTTGATTCGGGGGAAAACACTGAAGCTTTCTTT
TRBD1 TRBJ1-3 - TRBV7-9 CSSSVPQGVDGNTIYF TGTTCCAGCAGTGTTCCCCAGGGGGTTGATGGAAACACCATATATTTT
- TRBJ2-2 - TRBV5-1 CASSFLDGELFF TGCGCCAGCAGCTTTCTAGACGGGGAGCTGTTTTTT
TRBD2 TRBJ2-7 few TRBV27 CASSVSGSSVQYF TGTGCCAGCAGTGTTAGCGGGAGTAGCGTGCAGTACTTC
TRBD2 TRBJ2-1 - TRBV5-6 CASSLELAGVYNEQFF TGTGCCAGCAGCTTGGAACTAGCGGGGGTTTACAATGAGCAGTTCTTC
- TRBJ1-1 - TRBV6-1 CASSLLQGTEAFF TGTGCCAGCAGTCTTCTACAGGGCACTGAAGCTTTCTTT
- TRBJ2-4 - TRBV7-2 CASSKTGVAKNIQYF TGTGCCAGCAGCAAGACGGGAGTAGCCAAAAACATTCAGTACTTC
TRBD2 TRBJ2-2 - TRBV10-2 CASSGVASGGARNTGELFF TGCGCCAGCAGTGGAGTGGCTAGCGGGGGGGCCCGGAACACCGGGGAGCTGTTTTTT
TRBD2 TRBJ2-2 few TRBV7-8 CASSLGGGDGELFF TGTGCCAGCAGCTTAGGCGGGGGTGACGGGGAGCTGTTTTTT
TRBD2 TRBJ2-7 - TRBV2 CASRGTSGKYEQYF TGTGCCAGCAGGGGGACTAGCGGGAAGTACGAGCAGTACTTC
- TRBJ2-3 few TRBV9 CASSGRDSTDTQYF TGTGCCAGCAGCGGGAGGGACAGCACAGATACGCAGTATTTT
- TRBJ1-2 - TRBV23-1 CASSQGKAGGLDYGYTF TGCGCCAGCAGTCAAGGGAAGGCCGGAGGTCTGGACTATGGCTACACCTTC
TRBD2 TRBJ2-3 - TRBV5-4 CASRLTSGRWDTQYF TGTGCCAGCAGATTGACTAGCGGGAGATGGGATACGCAGTATTTT
TRBD2 TRBJ2-1 - TRBV4-2 CASSLRASGIPSYNEQFF TGTGCCAGCAGCTTGCGGGCCAGCGGGATCCCTTCCTACAATGAGCAGTTCTTC
TRBD1 TRBJ2-1 - TRBV7-8 CASSPQDREQFF TGTGCCAGCAGCCCTCAGGACAGGGAGCAGTTCTTC
TRBD2 TRBJ2-5 - TRBV30 CAWSVRLAVAETQYF TGTGCCTGGAGTGTAAGACTAGCTGTGGCAGAGACCCAGTACTTC
TRBD1 TRBJ2-2 - TRBV10-3 CAISEWYDRGTGELFF TGTGCCATCAGTGAGTGGTACGACAGGGGCACCGGGGAGCTGTTTTTT
- TRBJ1-5 - TRBV27 CASSLRRTNQPQHF TGTGCCAGCAGTTTAAGGCGGACTAATCAGCCCCAGCATTTT
TRBD1 TRBJ1-1 - TRBV30 CAWSGQGGTEAFF TGTGCCTGGAGTGGACAGGGAGGCACTGAAGCTTTCTTT
- TRBJ2-2 - TRBV9 CASSVGTYTGELFF TGTGCCAGCAGCGTAGGGACATACACCGGGGAGCTGTTTTTT
TRBD2 TRBJ2-6 - TRBV4-2 CASSQSGGSGANVLTF TGTGCCAGCAGCCAAAGCGGGGGATCTGGGGCCAACGTCCTGACTTTC
TRBD2 TRBJ2-1 - TRBV6-1 CASSELVGGSDEQFF TGTGCCAGCAGTGAATTGGTGGGGGGGAGCGATGAGCAGTTCTTC
TRBD1 TRBJ2-2 - TRBV4-1 CASSPPDREGELFF TGCGCCAGCAGCCCCCCGGACAGGGAAGGGGAGCTGTTTTTT
TRBD1 TRBJ1-1 - TRBV18 CASSPSPKQGETEAFF TGTGCCAGCTCACCATCCCCGAAACAGGGGGAGACTGAAGCTTTCTTT
- TRBJ2-5 - TRBV12-2 CASRTRPGTNHGTQYF TGTGCAAGTCGCACCAGGCCCGGGACAAATCACGGGACCCAGTACTTC
- TRBJ2-3 - TRBV6-4 CASSPSTDTQYF TGTGCCAGCAGTCCTAGCACAGATACGCAGTATTTT
TRBD1 TRBJ1-2 - TRBV18 CASSPTAGQTYGYTF TGTGCCAGCTCTCCAACGGCGGGACAGACCTATGGCTACACCTTC
TRBD1 TRBJ2-5 - TRBV18 CASSLRTGNMRETQYF TGTGCCAGCTCACTCAGGACAGGGAATATGAGGGAGACCCAGTACTTC
- TRBJ2-7 once TRBV2 CASSELQVGTTEQYF TGTGCCAGCAGTGAATTACAGGTTGGAACTACCGAGCAGTACTTC
- TRBJ2-7 few TRBV6-6 CASSSSTGSYEQYF TGTGCCAGCAGTTCCTCGACAGGCTCCTACGAGCAGTACTTC
- TRBJ2-3 - TRBV6-1 CASSEYGTDTQYF TGTGCCAGCAGTGAATATGGCACAGATACGCAGTATTTT
- TRBJ2-6 - TRBV7-9 CASSFTGSGANVLTF TGTGCCAGCAGCTTCACAGGGTCTGGGGCCAACGTCCTGACTTTC
TRBD2 TRBJ2-5 - TRBV5-6 CASSLGGGQETQYF TGTGCCAGCAGCTTGGGCGGGGGACAAGAGACCCAGTACTTC
- TRBJ1-5 - TRBV30 CAWASRENQPQHF TGTGCCTGGGCAAGTAGGGAGAATCAGCCCCAGCATTTT
- TRBJ1-4 - TRBV20-1 CSARRQRELFF TGCAGTGCTAGAAGACAAAGAGAACTGTTTTTT
- TRBJ1-4 - TRBV28 CASSPPRGKLFF TGTGCCAGCAGCCCGCCAAGGGGAAAACTGTTTTTT